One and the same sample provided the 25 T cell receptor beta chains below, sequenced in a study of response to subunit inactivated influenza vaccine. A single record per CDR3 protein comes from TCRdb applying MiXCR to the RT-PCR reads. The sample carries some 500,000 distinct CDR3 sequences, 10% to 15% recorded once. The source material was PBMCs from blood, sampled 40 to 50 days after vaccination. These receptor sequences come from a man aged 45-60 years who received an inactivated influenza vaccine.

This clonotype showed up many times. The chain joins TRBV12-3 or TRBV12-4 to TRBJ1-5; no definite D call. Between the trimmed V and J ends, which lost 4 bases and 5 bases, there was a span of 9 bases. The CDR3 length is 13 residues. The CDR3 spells CASSSNLYQPQHF. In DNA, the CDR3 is TGTGCCAGCAGTTCCAACCTGTATCAGCCCCAGCATTTT.

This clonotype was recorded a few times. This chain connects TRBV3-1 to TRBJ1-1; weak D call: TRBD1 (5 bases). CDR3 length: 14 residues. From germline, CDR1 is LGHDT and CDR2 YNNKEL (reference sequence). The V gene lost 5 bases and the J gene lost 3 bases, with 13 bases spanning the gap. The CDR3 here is CASSGHRTHTEAFF. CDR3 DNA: TGTGCCAGCAGCGGACACAGGACGCACACTGAAGCTTTCTTT.

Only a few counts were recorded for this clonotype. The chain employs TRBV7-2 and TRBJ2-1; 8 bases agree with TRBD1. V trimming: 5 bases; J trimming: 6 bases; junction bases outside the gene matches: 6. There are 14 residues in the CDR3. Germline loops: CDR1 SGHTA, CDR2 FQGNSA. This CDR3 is CASSPGTGFNEQFF. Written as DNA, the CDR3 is TGTGCCAGCAGCCCCGGGACAGGATTCAATGAGCAGTTCTTC.

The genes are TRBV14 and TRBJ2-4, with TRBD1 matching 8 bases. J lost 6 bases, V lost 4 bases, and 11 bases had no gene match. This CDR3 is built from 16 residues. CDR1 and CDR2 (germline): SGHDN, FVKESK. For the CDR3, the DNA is TGTGCCAGCAGCCTAAACAGGGGGTGGCCCAGAAACATTCAGTACTTC. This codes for CASSLNRGWPRNIQYF.

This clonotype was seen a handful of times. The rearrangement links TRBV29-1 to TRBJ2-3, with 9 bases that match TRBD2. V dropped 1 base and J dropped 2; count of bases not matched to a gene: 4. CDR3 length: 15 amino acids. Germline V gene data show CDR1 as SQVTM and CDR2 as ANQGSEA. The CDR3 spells CSVEGGLASTDTQYF. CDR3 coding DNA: TGCAGCGTTGAAGGGGGACTAGCTTCCACAGATACGCAGTATTTT.

The CDR3 region is CAISDRGRSEAFF. CDR3 coding DNA: TGTGCCATCAGTGACAGGGGACGAAGTGAAGCTTTCTTT. V is TRBV10-3 and J is TRBJ1-1, with D possibly TRBD1 on 6 matching bases. V was pared by 3 bases and J by 7 bases, with 12 bases between. The germline V gene has CDR1 ENHRY and CDR2 SYGVKD. This CDR3 comprises 13 residues.

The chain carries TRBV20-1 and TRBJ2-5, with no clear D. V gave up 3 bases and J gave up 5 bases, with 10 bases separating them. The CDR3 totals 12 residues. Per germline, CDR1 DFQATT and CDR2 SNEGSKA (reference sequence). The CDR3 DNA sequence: TGCAGTGCTAGCTTAGGGCCCGAGACCCAGTACTTC. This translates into CSASLGPETQYF.

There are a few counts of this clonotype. The CDR3 spells CASSEFREADTQYF. CDR3 sequence (DNA): TGTGCCAGCAGTGAATTCAGGGAGGCAGATACGCAGTATTTT. The gene calls are TRBV2 and TRBJ2-3; tentatively, D is TRBD2 (6 bases). The germline V gene has CDR1 SNHLY and CDR2 FYNNEI. The CDR3 extends over 14 amino acids. V was cut by 2 bases and J by 4 bases, with 10 bases left in between.

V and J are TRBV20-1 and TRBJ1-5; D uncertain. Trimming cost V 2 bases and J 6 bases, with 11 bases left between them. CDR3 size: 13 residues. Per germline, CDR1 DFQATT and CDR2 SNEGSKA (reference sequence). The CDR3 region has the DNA TGCAGTGCTAGATTAGGGATATTTCAGCCCCAGCATTTT. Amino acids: CSARLGIFQPQHF.

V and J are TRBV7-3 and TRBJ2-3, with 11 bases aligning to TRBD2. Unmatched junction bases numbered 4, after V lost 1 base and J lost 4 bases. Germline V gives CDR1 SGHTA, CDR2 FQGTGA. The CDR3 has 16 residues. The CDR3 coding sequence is TGTGCCAGCAGCTTAATGAGACTAGCGGGACCAGATACGCAGTATTTT. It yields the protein CASSLMRLAGPDTQYF.

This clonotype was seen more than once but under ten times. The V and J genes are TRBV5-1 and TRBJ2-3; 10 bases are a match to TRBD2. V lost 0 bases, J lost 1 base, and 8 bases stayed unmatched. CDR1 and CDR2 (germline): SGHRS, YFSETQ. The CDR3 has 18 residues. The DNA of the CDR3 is TGCGCCAGCAGCTTGGCTAGCGGGGGCCTCTCCGGCACAGATACGCAGTATTTT. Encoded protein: CASSLASGGLSGTDTQYF.

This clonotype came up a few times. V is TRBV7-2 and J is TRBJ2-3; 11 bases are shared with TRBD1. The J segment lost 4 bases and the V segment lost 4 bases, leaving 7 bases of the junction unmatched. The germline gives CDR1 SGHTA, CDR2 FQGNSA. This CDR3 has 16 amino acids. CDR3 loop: CASSYPGQGAADTQYF. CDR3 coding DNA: TGTGCCAGCAGCTACCCCGGACAGGGGGCTGCAGATACGCAGTATTTT.

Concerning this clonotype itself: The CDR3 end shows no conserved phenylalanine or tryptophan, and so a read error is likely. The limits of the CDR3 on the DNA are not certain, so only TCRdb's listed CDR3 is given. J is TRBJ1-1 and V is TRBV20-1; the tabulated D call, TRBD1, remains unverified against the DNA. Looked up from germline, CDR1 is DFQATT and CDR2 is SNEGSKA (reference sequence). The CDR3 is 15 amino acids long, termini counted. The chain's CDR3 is CSARDLGGAGTPQLL.

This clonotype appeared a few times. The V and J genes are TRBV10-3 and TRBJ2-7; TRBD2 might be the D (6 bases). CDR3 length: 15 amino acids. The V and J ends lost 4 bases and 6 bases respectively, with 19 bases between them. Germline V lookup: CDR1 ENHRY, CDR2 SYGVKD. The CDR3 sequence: CAISGQTEGRFEQYF. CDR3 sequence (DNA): TGTGCCATCAGTGGACAGACAGAGGGGAGGTTCGAGCAGTACTTC.

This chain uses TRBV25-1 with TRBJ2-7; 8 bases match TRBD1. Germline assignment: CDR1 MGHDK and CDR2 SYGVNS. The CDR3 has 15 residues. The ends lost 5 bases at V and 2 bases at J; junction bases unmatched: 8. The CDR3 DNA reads TGTGCCAGCAGTCCTGGACAGGGTCTGACCTACGAGCAGTACTTC. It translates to CASSPGQGLTYEQYF.

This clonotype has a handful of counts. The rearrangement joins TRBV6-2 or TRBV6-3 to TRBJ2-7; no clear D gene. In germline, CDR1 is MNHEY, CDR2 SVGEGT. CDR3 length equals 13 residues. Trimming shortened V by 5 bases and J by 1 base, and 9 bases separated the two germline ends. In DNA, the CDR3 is TGTGCCAGCAGTCAGCTCGGGTCCTACGAGCAGTACTTC. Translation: CASSQLGSYEQYF.

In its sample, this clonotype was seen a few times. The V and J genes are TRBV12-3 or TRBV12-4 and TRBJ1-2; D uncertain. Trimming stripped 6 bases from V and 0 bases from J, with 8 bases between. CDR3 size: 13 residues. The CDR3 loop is CASRAPANYGYTF. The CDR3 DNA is TGTGCCAGCAGGGCGCCTGCTAACTATGGCTACACCTTC.

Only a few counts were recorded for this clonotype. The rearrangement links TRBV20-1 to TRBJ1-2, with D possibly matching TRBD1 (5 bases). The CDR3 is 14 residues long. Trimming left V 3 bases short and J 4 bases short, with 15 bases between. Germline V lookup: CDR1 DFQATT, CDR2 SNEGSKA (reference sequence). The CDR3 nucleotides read TGCAGTGCTAGGGGTCTTCAGGGAAGCTATGGCTACACCTTC. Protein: CSARGLQGSYGYTF.

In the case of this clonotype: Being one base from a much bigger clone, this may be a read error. The chain's CDR3 is CASSSASGQKAYEQYF. As DNA, the CDR3 is TGTGCCAGCAGCTCAGCGAGCGGGCAAAAGGCCTACGAGCAGTACTTC. The chain joins TRBV7-9 to TRBJ2-7; tentatively, D is TRBD2 (6 bases). There are 16 residues in the CDR3. CDR1 is SEHNR and CDR2 is FQNEAQ in the germline V gene (reference sequence). Trimming removed 4 bases from V and 2 bases from J, with 18 bases in between.

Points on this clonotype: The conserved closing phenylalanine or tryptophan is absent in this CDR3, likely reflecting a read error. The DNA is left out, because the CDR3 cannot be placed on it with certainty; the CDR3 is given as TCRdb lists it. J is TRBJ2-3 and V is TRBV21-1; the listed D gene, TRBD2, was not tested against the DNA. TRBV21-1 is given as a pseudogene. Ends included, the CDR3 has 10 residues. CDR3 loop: CASVQTNRGL.

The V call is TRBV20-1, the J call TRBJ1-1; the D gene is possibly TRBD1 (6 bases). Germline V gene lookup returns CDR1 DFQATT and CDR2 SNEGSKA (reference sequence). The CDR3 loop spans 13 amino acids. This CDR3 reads CGCNREANTEAFF. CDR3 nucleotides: TGCGGTTGTAACAGGGAAGCGAACACTGAAGCTTTCTTT.

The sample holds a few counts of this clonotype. CDR3 coding DNA: TGTGCCAGCAGCTTAACTAGCGGGACCACAGATACGCAGTATTTT. Protein sequence: CASSLTSGTTDTQYF. This chain links TRBV7-9 with TRBJ2-3; 10 bases fit TRBD2. V shed 2 bases, J shed 2 bases, and the junction held 1 base outside the gene matches. Germline V lookup: CDR1 SEHNR, CDR2 FQNEAQ (reference sequence). The length of the CDR3 is 15 residues.

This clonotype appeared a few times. Here the CDR3 DNA reads TGTGCCAGCAGCGCAGAATCAGGGTCCAATCAGCCCCAGCATTTT. Protein sequence: CASSAESGSNQPQHF. This rearrangement joins TRBV7-9 to TRBJ1-5; tentative D call: TRBD1 (5 bases). Germline CDR1 is SEHNR and CDR2 is FQNEAQ (reference sequence). This CDR3 comprises 15 residues. V lost 5 bases to trimming and J lost 3 bases, with 14 bases between them. The full variable domain, completed using reference TRBV7-9 and TRBJ1-5, is DTGVSQNPRHKITKRGQNVTFRCDPISEHNRLYWYRQTLGQGPEFLTYFQNEAQLEKSRLLSDRFSAERPKGSFSTLEIQRTEQGDSAMYLCASSAESGSNQPQHFGDGTRLSIL.

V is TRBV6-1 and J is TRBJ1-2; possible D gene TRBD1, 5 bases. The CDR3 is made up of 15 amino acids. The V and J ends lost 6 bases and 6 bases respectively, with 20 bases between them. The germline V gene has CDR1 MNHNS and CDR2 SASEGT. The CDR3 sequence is CASSPTDRYRHGYTF. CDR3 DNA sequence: TGTGCCAGCAGCCCCACCGACAGATACCGACATGGCTACACCTTC.

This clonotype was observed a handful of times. CDR3 loop: CASSPGWGYTF. Here the CDR3 DNA reads TGTGCCAGCAGCCCCGGCTGGGGCTACACCTTC. The chain is built from TRBV5-6 and TRBJ1-2; D gene unclear. The length of the CDR3 is 11 residues. V was clipped by 4 bases and J by 8 bases, with 9 bases between them. CDR1 and CDR2 from the germline V gene are SGHDT and YYEEEE. The full variable domain, with the rest looked up from reference TRBV5-6 and TRBJ1-2, is DAGVTQSPTHLIKTRGQQVTLRCSPKSGHDTVSWYQQALGQGPQFIFQYYEEEERQRGNFPDRFSGHQFPNYSSELNVNALLLGDSALYLCASSPGWGYTFGSGTRLTVV.